This entry is about one T cell receptor beta chain. Method: immunoSEQ multiplex PCR; TCRdb's copy keeps in-frame clones and lacks some. The data contain around 730,000 clones, 70% to 90% of them singletons. This specimen comes from a study of shared T cell receptors in the human thymus. Germline V gene data show CDR1 as SEHNR and CDR2 as FQNEAQ (reference sequence). The CDR3 is 14 residues long. The junction had 7 bases not matched to a gene; V was cut back by 6 bases and J by 3 bases. These records were also assigned to another study, of human thymus T cells.

Sequenced material: thymocytes. This TCR derives from a girl less than two years old with a congenital heart defect. The rearrangement links TRBV7-9 to TRBJ2-5; 7 nucleotides match TRBD2. CDR3 bases: TGTGCCAGCAGTCACCTGGCGGGGGAAGAGACCCAGTACTTC. It translates to CASSHLAGEETQYF.